This T cell receptor (beta chain) appears in the sequencing data of a study of regulatory T cells in long-lasting Graves disease. For the study at large: Graves' patients (newly diagnosed) had been on antithyroid drugs under 3 months. Study-wide findings and caveats: New patients shared 800 to 1,000 public clonotypes, fewer than the approximately 2,500 shared by persistent patients.

Time point of the sample: newly diagnosed GD, antithyroid drugs for less than 3 months. Generation of the TCR library employed RNA extracted from PBMCs. Building of the TCR beta libraries involved iRepertoire HTBI primers and Arm-PCR of CDR3 regions. TCRdb reanalysed the multiplex PCR reads using MiXCR and keeps one entry per CDR3 protein. The data show about 460,000 distinct CDR3 sequences, less than 15% seen once. This clonotype was counted many times. Its antigen is currently unknown. These data were also filed under a second study, of T cells in Graves' hyperthyroidism and ophthalmopathy.

The receptor was derived from a woman in her 50s with Graves disease. Sequencing was performed on peripheral blood mononuclear cells (PBMCs), taken at new diagnosis, from a patient treated with antithyroid drugs.

CDR3 DNA: TGTGCCAGCTCCACCCCGGGGCTAGCGGGAGCCAATGAGCAGTTCTTC. It specifies CASSTPGLAGANEQFF. The chain joins TRBV28 to TRBJ2-1; the match to TRBD2 covers 10 bases. The V segment lost 8 bases and the J segment 6 bases; nucleotides outside the gene matches: 13. In germline, CDR1 is MDHEN, CDR2 SYDVKM. This CDR3 has 16 amino acids. Filled out from reference TRBV28 and TRBJ2-1, the complete variable domain reads DVKVTQSSRYLVKRTGEKVFLECVQDMDHENMFWYRQDPGLGLRLIYFSYDVKMKEKGDIPEGYSVSREKKERFSLILESASTNQTSMYLCASSTPGLAGANEQFFGPGTRLTVL.